The clone carrying this T cell receptor beta chain was detected a few times. Its antigen remains unknown. Ranging in age from roughly 6 to 95, the donors were healthy Caucasian individuals from Russia. Drawn from each donor were around 10 milliliters of peripheral blood. Total RNA amounts of at least 6 micrograms were extracted per sample. Together with a sample-barcoded 5' primer, a J-beta primer mix was included in a second PCR lasting roughly 6 to 12 cycles. Via MiXCR, TCRdb re-called the 5' RACE reads, giving one row per CDR3 protein. The repertoire holds around 940,000 distinct CDR3 sequences, with 51% as singletons. This record comes from a study of blood T cells in healthy people across ages. Findings and limits, study-wide: In the absence of known donor CMV status, changes in expanded clonotypes were possibly confounded.

This CDR3 has 11 residues. Trimming removed 4 bases at V and 5 bases at J, with 6 bases between. Germline values: CDR1 SGHTA, CDR2 FQGNSA. The origin of this receptor is a woman in her fifties or sixties in good health. The sample taken for sequencing was blood. The rearrangement uses TRBV7-2 and TRBJ2-7; TRBD2 might be the D (5 bases). CDR3 in DNA: TGTGCCAGCAGCTCCGGGGACGAGCAGTACTTC. This gives the protein CASSSGDEQYF. Complete variable domain (other parts from reference TRBV7-2 and TRBJ2-7): GAGVSQSPSNKVTEKGKDVELRCDPISGHTALYWYRQSLGQGLEFLIYFQGNSAPDKSGLPSDRFSAERTGGSVSTLTIQRTQQEDSAVYLCASSSGDEQYFGPGTRLTVT.